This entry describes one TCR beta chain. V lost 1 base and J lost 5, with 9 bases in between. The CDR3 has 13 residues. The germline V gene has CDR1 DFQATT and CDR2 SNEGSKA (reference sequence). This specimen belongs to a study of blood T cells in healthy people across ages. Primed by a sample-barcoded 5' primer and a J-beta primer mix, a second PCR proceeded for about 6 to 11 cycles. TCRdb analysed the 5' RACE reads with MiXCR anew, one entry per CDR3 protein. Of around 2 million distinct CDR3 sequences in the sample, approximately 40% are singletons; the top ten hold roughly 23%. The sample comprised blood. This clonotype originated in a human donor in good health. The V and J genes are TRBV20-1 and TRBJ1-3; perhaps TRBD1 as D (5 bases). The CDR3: CSARGRGRNTIYF. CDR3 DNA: TGCAGTGCTAGAGGACGGGGCCGAAACACCATATATTTT.